The source of this TCR beta chain is a study of T cells in Graves' hyperthyroidism and ophthalmopathy. The TCR beta CDR3 regions underwent amplification using RNA transcripts as the source. The HTBI primer set was used in a first-round RT-PCR of the TCR CDR3. MiXCR, applied by TCRdb to the multiplex PCR reads, yields one record per CDR3 protein. Here the sample spans nearly 600,000 distinct CDR3 sequences, about 14% being singletons. Exclusion of patients followed from uncontrolled infection, other autoimmune disease, pregnancy or lactation. Using 10 ml of fresh peripheral blood, PBMCs were prepared. V was clipped by 7 bases and J by 7 bases; unmatched bases: 8. The CDR3 has 13 amino acids. This clonotype was observed many times.

V gene TRBV12-3 or TRBV12-4 combines with J gene TRBJ2-7; 9 nucleotides align to TRBD1. The TCR comes from a woman in her late teens or twenties with Graves' ophthalmopathy. Sample: blood. CDR3 sequence reads: CASMEQGAVEQYF. CDR3 DNA sequence: TGTGCCAGCATGGAACAGGGGGCGGTAGAGCAGTACTTC.